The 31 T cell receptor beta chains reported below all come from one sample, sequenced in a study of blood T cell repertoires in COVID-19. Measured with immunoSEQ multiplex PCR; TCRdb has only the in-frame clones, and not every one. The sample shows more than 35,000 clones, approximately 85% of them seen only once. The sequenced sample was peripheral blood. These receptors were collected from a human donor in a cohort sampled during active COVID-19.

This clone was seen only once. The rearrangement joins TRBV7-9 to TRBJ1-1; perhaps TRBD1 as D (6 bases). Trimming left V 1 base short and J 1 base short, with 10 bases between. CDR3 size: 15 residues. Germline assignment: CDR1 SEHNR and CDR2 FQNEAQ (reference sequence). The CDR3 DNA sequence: TGTGCCAGCAGCTTAGGGAGGACAGAGAACACTGAAGCTTTCTTT. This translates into CASSLGRTENTEAFF.

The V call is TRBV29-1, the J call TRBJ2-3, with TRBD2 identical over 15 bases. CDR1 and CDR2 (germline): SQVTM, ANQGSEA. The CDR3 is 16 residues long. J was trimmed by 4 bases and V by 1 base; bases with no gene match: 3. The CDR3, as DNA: TGCAGCGTTGAAGGGACTAGCGGGGGGGGAGCAGATACGCAGTATTTT. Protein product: CSVEGTSGGGADTQYF.

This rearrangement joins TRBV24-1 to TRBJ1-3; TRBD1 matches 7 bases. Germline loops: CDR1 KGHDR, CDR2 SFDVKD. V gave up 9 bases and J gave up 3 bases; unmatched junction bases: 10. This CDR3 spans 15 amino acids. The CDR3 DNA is TGTGCCACCGGCCTGTTGACAGGGCTTGGAAACACCATATATTTT. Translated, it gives CATGLLTGLGNTIYF.

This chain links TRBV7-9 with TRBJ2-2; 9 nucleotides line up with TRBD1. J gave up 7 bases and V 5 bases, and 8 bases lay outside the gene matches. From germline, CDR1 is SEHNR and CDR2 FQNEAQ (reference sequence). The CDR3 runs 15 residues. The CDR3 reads CASSLGQGVGGELFF. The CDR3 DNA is TGTGCCAGCAGCCTGGGACAGGGTGTTGGCGGGGAGCTGTTTTTT.

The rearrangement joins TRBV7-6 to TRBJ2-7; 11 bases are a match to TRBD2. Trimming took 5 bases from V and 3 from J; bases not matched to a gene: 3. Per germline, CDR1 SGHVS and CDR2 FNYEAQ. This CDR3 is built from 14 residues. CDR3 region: CASSALAGDYEQYF. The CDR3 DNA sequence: TGTGCCAGCAGCGCACTAGCGGGAGACTACGAGCAGTACTTC.

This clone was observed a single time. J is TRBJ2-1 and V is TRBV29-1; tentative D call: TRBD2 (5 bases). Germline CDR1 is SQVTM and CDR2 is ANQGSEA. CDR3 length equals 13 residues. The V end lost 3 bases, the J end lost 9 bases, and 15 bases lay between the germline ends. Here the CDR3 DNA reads TGCAGCGTTGACGACGCGCCGGGGAGTGAGCAGTTCTTC. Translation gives CSVDDAPGSEQFF.

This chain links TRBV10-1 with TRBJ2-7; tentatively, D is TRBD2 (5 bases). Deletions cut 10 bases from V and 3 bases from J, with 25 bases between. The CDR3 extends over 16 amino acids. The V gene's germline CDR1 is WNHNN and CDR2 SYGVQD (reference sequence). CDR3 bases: TGCGCCACCAAAGGGTTGTTCGGGGTTTTGGTCTACGAGCAGTACTTC. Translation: CATKGLFGVLVYEQYF.

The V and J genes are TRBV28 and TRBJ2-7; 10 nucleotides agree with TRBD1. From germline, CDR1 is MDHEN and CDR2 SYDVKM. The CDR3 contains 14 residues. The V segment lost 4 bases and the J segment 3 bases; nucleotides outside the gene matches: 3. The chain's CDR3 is CASSYGTGVYEQYF. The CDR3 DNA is TGTGCCAGCAGTTATGGGACAGGGGTCTACGAGCAGTACTTC.

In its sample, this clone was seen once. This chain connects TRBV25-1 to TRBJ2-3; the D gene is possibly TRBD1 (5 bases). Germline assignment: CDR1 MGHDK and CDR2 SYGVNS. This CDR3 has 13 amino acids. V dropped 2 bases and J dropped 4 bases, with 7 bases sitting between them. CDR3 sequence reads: CASSEQGADTQYF. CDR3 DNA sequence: TGTGCCAGCAGTGAACAGGGTGCAGATACGCAGTATTTT.

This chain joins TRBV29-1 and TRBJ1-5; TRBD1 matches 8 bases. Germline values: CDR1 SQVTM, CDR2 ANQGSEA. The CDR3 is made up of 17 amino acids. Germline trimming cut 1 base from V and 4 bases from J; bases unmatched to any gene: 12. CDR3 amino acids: CSVEAFVQGGPNQPQHF. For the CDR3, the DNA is TGCAGCGTTGAAGCTTTCGTACAGGGGGGACCTAATCAGCCCCAGCATTTT.

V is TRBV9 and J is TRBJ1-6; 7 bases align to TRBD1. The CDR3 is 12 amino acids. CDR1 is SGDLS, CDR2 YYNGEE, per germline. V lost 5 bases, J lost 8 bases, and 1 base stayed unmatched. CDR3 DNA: TGTGCCAGCAGGGGGACAGATTCACCCCTCCACTTT. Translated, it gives CASRGTDSPLHF.

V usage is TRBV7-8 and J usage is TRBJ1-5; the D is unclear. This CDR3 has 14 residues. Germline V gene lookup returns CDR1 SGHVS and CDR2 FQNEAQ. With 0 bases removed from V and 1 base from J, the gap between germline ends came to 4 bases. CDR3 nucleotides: TGTGCCAGCAGCTTAGCAACAAGCAATCAGCCCCAGCATTTT. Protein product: CASSLATSNQPQHF. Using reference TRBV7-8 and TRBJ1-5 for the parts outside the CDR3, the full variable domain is GAGVSQSPRYKVAKRGQDVALRCDPISGHVSLFWYQQALGQGPEFLTYFQNEAQLDKSGLPSDRFFAERPEGSVSTLKIQRTQQEDSAVYLCASSLATSNQPQHFGDGTRLSIL.

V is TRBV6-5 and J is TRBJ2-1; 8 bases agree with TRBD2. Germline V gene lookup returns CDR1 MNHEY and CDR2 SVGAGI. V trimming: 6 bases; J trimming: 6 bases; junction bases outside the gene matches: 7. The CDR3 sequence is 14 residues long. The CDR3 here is CASRGTRFLNEQFF. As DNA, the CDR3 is TGTGCCAGCAGGGGGACTAGATTCCTCAATGAGCAGTTCTTC.

CDR3 protein: CSVWGQGQETQYF. The CDR3, as DNA: TGCAGCGTTTGGGGACAGGGCCAAGAGACCCAGTACTTC. The chain combines TRBV29-1 with TRBJ2-5; TRBD1 agrees at 9 bases. V lost 5 bases and J lost 1; bases outside the gene matches: 2. Germline V gene sequence: CDR1 SQVTM, CDR2 ANQGSEA. This CDR3 is 13 amino acids long.

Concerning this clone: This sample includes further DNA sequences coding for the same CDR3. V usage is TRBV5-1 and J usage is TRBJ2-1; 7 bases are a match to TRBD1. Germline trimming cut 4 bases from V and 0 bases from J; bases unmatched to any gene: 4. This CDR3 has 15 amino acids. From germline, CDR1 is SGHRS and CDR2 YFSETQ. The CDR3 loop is CASSLGQSSYNEQFF. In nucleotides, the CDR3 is TGCGCCAGCAGCCTGGGACAGTCCTCCTACAATGAGCAGTTCTTC.

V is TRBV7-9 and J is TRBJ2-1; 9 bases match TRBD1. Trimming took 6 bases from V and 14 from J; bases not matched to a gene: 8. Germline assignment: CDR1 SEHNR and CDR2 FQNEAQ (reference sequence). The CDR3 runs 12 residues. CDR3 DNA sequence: TGTGCCAGCAGTCGTTCGGGACAGGGAAAGTTCTTC. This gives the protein CASSRSGQGKFF.

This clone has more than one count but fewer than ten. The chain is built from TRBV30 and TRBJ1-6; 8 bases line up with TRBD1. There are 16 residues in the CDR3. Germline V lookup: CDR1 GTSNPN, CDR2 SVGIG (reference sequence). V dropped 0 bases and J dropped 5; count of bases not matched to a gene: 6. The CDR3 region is CAWSVHRTGNNSPLHF. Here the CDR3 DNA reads TGTGCCTGGAGTGTACATAGGACAGGGAATAATTCACCCCTCCACTTT.

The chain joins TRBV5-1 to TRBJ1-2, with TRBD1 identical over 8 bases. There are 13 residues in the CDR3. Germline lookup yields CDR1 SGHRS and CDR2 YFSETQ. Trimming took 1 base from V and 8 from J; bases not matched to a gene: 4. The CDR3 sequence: CASSLQGAEGYTF. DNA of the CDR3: TGCGCCAGCAGCTTGCAGGGGGCAGAGGGCTACACCTTC.

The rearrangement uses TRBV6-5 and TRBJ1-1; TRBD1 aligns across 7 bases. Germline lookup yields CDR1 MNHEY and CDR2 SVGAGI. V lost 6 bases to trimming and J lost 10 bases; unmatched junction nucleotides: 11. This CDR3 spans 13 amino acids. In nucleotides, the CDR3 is TGTGCCAGCAGACCTCAGGGGGGCGCCCTAGCTTTCTTT. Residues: CASRPQGGALAFF.

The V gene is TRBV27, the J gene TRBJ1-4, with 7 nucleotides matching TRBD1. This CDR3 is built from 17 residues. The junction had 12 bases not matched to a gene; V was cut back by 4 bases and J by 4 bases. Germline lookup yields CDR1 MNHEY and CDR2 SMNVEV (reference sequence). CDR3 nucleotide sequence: TGTGCCAGCAGTTCTTATACCGGGACAGCCAATAATGAAAAACTGTTTTTT. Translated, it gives CASSSYTGTANNEKLFF.

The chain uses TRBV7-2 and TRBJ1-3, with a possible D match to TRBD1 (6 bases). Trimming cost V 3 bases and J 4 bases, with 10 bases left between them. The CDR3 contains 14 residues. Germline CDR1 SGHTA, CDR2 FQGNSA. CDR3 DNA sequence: TGTGCCAGCAGCTTGTCCCAGGGGGGAAACACCATATATTTT. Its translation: CASSLSQGGNTIYF.

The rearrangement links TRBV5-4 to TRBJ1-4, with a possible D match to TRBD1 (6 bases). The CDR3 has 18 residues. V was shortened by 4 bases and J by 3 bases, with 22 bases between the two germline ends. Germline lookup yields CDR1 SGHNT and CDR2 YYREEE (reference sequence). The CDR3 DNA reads TGTGCCAGCAGCCGCACTTTGGGAGGGGGGTTGGCTAATGAAAAACTGTTTTTT. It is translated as CASSRTLGGGLANEKLFF.

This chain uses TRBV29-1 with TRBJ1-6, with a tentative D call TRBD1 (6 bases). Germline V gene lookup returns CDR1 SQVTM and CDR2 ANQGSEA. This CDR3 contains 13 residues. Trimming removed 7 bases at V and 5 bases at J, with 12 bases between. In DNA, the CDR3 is TGCAGCGCTCGACAGGCCAATAATTCACCCCTCCACTTT. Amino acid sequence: CSARQANNSPLHF.

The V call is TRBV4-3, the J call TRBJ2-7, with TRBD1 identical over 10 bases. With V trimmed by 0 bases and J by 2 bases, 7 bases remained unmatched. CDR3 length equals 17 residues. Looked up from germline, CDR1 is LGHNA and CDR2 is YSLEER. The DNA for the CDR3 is TGCGCCAGCAGCCAAGAAAGACGGACAGGGGGTACCTACGAGCAGTACTTC. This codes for CASSQERRTGGTYEQYF.

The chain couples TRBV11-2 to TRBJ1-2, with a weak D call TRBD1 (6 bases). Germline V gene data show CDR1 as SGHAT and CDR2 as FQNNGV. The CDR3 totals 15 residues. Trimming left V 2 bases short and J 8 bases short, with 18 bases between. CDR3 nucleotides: TGTGCCAGCAGCTTACCGGGACAAGGGGCAGGGGGCTACACCTTC. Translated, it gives CASSLPGQGAGGYTF.

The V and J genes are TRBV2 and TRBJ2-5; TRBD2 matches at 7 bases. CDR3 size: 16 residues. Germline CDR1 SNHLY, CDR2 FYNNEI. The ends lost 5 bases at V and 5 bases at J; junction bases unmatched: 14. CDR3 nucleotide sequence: TGTGCCAGCAGTTGGCCTCGGGAGGCGGCGGGGGAGACCCAGTACTTC. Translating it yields CASSWPREAAGETQYF.

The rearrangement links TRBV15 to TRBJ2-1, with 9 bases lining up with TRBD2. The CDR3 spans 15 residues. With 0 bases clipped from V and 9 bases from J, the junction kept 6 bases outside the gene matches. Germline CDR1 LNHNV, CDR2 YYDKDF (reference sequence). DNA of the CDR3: TGTGCCACCAGCAGAGAGGTTGCGGGAGGGGGTGAGCAGTTCTTC. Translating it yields CATSREVAGGGEQFF.

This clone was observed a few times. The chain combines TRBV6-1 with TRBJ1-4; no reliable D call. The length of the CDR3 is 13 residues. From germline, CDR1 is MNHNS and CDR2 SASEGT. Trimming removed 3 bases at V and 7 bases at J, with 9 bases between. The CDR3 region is CASSEIGSEKLFF. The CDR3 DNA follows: TGTGCCAGCAGTGAGATAGGGAGTGAAAAACTGTTTTTT.

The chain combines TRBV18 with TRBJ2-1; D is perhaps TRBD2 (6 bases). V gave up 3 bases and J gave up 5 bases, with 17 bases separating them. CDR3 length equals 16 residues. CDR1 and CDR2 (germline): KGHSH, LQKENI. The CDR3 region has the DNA TGTGCCAGCTCACCCGGGTCCGGGGGTCTGCACAATGAGCAGTTCTTC. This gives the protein CASSPGSGGLHNEQFF.

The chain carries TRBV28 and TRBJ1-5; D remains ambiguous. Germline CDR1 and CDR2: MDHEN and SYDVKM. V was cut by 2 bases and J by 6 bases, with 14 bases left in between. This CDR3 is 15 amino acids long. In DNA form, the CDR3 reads TGTGCCAGCAGTTTAGAGAAAATTGTCCGTCAGCCCCAGCATTTT. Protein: CASSLEKIVRQPQHF.

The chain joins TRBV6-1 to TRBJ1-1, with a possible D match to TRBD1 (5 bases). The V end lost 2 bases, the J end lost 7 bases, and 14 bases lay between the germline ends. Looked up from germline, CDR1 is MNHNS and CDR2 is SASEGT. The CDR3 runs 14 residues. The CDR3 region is CASSESGGAFEAFF. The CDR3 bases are TGTGCCAGCAGTGAATCGGGTGGGGCCTTTGAAGCTTTCTTT.